This TCR beta chain was sequenced in a study of blood T cell repertoires in COVID-19. The CDR3 contains 14 residues. CDR1 and CDR2 from the germline V gene are LNHDA and SQIVND (reference sequence). Trimming removed 5 bases from V and 1 base from J; junction bases left unmatched: 4. Here immunoSEQ multiplex PCR was the method, and the copy in TCRdb shows in-frame clones only, minus some. This table has about 480,000 clones, approximately 87% appearing once. Clinical history as reported by participants underpinned cohort assignment. The clonotype originates from a woman aged 40 to 49 who had recovered from COVID-19. The rearrangement links TRBV19 to TRBJ1-1; 7 nucleotides match TRBD1. Input material: PBMCs or T cells enriched from blood (not recorded which). The CDR3 sequence: CASSVQGGNTEAFF. CDR3 bases: TGTGCCAGTAGTGTCCAGGGGGGGAACACTGAAGCTTTCTTT.